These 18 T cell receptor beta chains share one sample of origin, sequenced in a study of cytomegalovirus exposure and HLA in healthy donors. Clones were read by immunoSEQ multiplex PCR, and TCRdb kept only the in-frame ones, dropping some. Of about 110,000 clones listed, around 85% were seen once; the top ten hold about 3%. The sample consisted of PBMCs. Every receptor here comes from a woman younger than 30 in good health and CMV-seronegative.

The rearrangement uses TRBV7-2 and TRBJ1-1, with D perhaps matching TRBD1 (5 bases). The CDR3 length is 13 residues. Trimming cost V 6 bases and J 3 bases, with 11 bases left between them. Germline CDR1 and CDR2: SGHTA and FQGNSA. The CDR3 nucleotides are TGTGCCAGCAGTCCAGGGTGGTACACTGAAGCTTTCTTT. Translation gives CASSPGWYTEAFF.

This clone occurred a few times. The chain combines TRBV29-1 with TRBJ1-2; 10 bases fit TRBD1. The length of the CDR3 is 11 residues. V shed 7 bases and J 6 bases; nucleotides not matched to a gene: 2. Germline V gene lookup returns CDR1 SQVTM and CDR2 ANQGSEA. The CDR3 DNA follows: TGCAGCGCTGACAGGGGGCATGGCTACACCTTC. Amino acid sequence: CSADRGHGYTF.

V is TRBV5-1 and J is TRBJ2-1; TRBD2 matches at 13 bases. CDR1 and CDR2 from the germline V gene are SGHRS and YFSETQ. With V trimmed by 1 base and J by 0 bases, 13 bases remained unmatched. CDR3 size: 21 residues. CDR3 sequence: CASSLQIGLAGAYSSYNEQFF. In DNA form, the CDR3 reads TGCGCCAGCAGCTTGCAGATTGGACTAGCGGGGGCCTACAGCTCCTACAATGAGCAGTTCTTC.

The CDR3 spells CAWSTGRPNEKLFF. The CDR3 nucleotides are TGTGCCTGGTCGACAGGTCGCCCTAATGAAAAACTGTTTTTT. This sequence joins TRBV30 and TRBJ1-4, with D perhaps matching TRBD1 (6 bases). The CDR3 contains 14 residues. CDR1 GTSNPN and CDR2 SVGIG come from the germline V gene (reference sequence). V was clipped by 5 bases and J by 3 bases, with 13 bases between them. Drawing the rest from reference TRBV30 and TRBJ1-4, the complete variable domain is SQTIHQWPATLVQPVGSPLSLECTVEGTSNPNLYWYRQAAGRGLQLLFYSVGIGQISSEVPQNLSASRPQDRQFILSSKKLLLSDSGFYLCAWSTGRPNEKLFFGSGTQLSVL.

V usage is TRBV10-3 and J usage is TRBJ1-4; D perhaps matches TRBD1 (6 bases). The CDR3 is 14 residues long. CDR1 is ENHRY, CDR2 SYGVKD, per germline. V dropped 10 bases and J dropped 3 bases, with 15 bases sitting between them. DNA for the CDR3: TGTGCCACTACACAGGGCGAGGCTAATGAAAAACTGTTTTTT. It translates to CATTQGEANEKLFF.

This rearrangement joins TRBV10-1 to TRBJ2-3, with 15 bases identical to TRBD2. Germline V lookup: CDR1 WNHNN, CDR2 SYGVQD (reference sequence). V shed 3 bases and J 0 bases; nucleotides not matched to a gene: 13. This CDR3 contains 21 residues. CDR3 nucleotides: TGCGCCAGCAGTGATACCCCGGGACTAGCGGGGGGAAGACACAGCACAGATACGCAGTATTTT. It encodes CASSDTPGLAGGRHSTDTQYF.

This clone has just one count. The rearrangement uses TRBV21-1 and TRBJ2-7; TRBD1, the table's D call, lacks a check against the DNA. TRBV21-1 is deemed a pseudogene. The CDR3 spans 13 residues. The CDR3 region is CASKHRGPYEQYF. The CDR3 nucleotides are TGTGCCAGCAAACACAGGGGCCCCTACGAGCAGTACTTC.

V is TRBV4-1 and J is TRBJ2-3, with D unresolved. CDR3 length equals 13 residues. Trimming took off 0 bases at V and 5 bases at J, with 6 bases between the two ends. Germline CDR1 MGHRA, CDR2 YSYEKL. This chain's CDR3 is CASSQDRGDTQYF. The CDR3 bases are TGCGCCAGCAGCCAAGATCGAGGAGATACGCAGTATTTT.

In DNA, the CDR3 is TGTGCCAGCAGCTTAGCGTGGGCAGGGCGGAACACTGAAGCTTTCTTT. This encodes CASSLAWAGRNTEAFF. This chain uses TRBV7-8 with TRBJ1-1, with D possibly matching TRBD1 (5 bases). Germline-derived CDR1 and CDR2 are SGHVS and FQNEAQ. Trimming cost V 0 bases and J 1 base, with 12 bases left between them. The CDR3 consists of 16 residues.

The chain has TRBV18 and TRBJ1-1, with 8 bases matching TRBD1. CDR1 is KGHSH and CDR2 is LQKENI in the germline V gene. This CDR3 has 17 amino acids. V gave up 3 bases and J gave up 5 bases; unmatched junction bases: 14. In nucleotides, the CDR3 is TGTGCCAGCTCACCCGCACAGGACAGGGTTCCAATTACTGAAGCTTTCTTT. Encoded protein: CASSPAQDRVPITEAFF.

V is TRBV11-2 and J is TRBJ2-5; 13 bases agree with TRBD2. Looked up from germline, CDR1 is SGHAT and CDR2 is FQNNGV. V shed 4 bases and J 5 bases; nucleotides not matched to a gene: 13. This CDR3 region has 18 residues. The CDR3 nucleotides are TGTGCCAGCAGCTCTAACCTACTAGCGGGGGGGCCTGGGGAGACCCAGTACTTC. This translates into CASSSNLLAGGPGETQYF.

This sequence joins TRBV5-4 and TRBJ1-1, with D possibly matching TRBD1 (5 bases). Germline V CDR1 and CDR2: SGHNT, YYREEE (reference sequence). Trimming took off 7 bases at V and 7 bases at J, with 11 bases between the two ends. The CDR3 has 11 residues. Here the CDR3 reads CASGLGGEAFF. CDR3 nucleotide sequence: TGTGCCAGCGGGCTGGGGGGTGAAGCTTTCTTT.

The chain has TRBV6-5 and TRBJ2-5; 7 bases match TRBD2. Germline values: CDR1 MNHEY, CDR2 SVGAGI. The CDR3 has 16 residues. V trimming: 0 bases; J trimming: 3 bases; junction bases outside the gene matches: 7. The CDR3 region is CASSYSWEGAKETQYF. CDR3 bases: TGTGCCAGCAGTTACTCGTGGGAGGGAGCCAAAGAGACCCAGTACTTC.

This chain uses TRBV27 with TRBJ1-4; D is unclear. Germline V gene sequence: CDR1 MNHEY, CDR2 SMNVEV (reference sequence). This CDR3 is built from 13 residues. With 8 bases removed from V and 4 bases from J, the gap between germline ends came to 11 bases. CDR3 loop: CASRSGYNEKLFF. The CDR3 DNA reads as TGTGCCAGCCGAAGCGGGTATAATGAAAAACTGTTTTTT.

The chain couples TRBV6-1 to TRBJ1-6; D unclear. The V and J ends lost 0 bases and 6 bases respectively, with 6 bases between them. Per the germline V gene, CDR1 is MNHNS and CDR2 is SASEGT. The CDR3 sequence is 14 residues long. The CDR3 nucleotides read TGTGCCAGCAGTGAAGCGTCCGGTAATTCACCCCTCCACTTT. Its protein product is CASSEASGNSPLHF.

In DNA form, the CDR3 reads TGTGCCAGCAGCTTGAGCCTAGCGGGTTCCGCGAACACCGGGGAGCTGTTTTTT. It is translated as CASSLSLAGSANTGELFF. The rearrangement links TRBV11-2 to TRBJ2-2; TRBD2 aligns across 8 bases. CDR1 is SGHAT and CDR2 is FQNNGV in the germline V gene. This CDR3 spans 18 amino acids. V lost 3 bases and J lost 0; bases outside the gene matches: 9.

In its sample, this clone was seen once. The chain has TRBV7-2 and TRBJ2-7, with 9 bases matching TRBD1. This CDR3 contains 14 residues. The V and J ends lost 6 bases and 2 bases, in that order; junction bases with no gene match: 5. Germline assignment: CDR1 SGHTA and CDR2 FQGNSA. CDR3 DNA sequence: TGTGCCAGCAGAAAGGGACAGGGAACCTACGAGCAGTACTTC. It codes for CASRKGQGTYEQYF.

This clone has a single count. The CDR3 DNA sequence: TGCGCCAGCAGCTTACATAACTCTGGGGCCAACGTCCTGACTTTC. Residues: CASSLHNSGANVLTF. V gene TRBV5-1 combines with J gene TRBJ2-6; D is uncertain. The CDR3 contains 15 residues. The V and J ends lost 2 bases and 0 bases respectively, with 6 bases between them. CDR1 is SGHRS and CDR2 is YFSETQ in the germline V gene. The variable domain in full, completed from reference TRBV5-1 and TRBJ2-6, reads KAGVTQTPRYLIKTRGQQVTLSCSPISGHRSVSWYQQTPGQGLQFLFEYFSETQRNKGNFPGRFSGRQFSNSRSEMNVSTLELGDSALYLCASSLHNSGANVLTFGAGSRLTVL.